This passage covers 9 T cell receptor beta chains from one sample sequenced in a study of regulatory T cells in long-lasting Graves disease. Investigators prepared the TCR beta libraries by applying iRepertoire HTBI primers and Arm-PCR of CDR3 regions. One entry per CDR3 protein results from TCRdb running MiXCR on the multiplex PCR reads. This table holds fewer than 400,000 distinct CDR3 sequences, less than 25% found once. Stated time point: persistent/refractory GD, antithyroid drugs over 5 years with positive TRAb. Generation of the TCR library employed RNA extracted from PBMCs. This specimen consisted of peripheral blood mononuclear cells (PBMCs), obtained when the disease was refractory, from a patient treated with antithyroid drugs. Source of these receptors: a female donor with Graves disease.

On this clonotype itself: This may arise from a read error, as a much more abundant clone is one base away. The rearrangement links TRBV6-1 to TRBJ2-7; D possibly corresponds to TRBD1 (6 bases). CDR3 length: 15 residues. CDR1 is MNHNS and CDR2 is SASEGT in the germline V gene. V was shortened by 6 bases and J by 3 bases, with 18 bases between the two germline ends. This chain's CDR3 is CASSQAPDRNYEQYF. As DNA, the CDR3 is TGTGCCAGCAGCCAGGCTCCCGACAGGAACTACGAGCAGTACTTC.

The rearrangement links TRBV4-3 to TRBJ2-7, with a tentative D call TRBD2 (5 bases). Per the germline V gene, CDR1 is LGHNA and CDR2 is YSLEER. The CDR3 consists of 14 residues. V lost 0 bases, J lost 3 bases, and 9 bases lay in between. The CDR3 DNA reads as TGCGCCAGCAGCCAAGATGCCGGGAACTACGAGCAGTACTTC. This encodes CASSQDAGNYEQYF.

This clonotype was detected many times. V and J are TRBV28 and TRBJ2-5; TRBD1 matches at 8 bases. The J segment lost 5 bases and the V segment lost 5 bases, leaving 10 bases of the junction unmatched. The germline V gene encodes CDR1 MDHEN and CDR2 SYDVKM. The CDR3 consists of 15 residues. CDR3 sequence reads: CASSESSGGWETQYF. In DNA, the CDR3 is TGTGCCAGCAGTGAGAGCTCAGGGGGCTGGGAGACCCAGTACTTC.

The chain's CDR3 is CASSLESGPYEQYF. CDR3 DNA sequence: TGTGCCAGCAGCTTAGAGAGCGGGCCCTACGAGCAGTACTTC. This sequence joins TRBV7-8 and TRBJ2-7; D is possibly TRBD2 (6 bases). The CDR3 consists of 14 residues. V gave up 1 base and J gave up 2 bases, with 9 bases separating them. Germline V gene lookup returns CDR1 SGHVS and CDR2 FQNEAQ.

In this sample, this clonotype turned up a few times. The chain is built from TRBV19 and TRBJ2-7; 10 nucleotides agree with TRBD2. V lost 3 bases and J lost 4; bases outside the gene matches: 3. This CDR3 spans 14 amino acids. CDR1 and CDR2 from the germline V gene are LNHDA and SQIVND (reference sequence). The chain's CDR3 is CASSMVAGGYEQYF. As DNA, the CDR3 is TGTGCCAGTAGTATGGTAGCGGGAGGTTACGAGCAGTACTTC.

This clonotype showed up many times. The chain employs TRBV7-2 and TRBJ2-7; 7 bases align to TRBD1. The CDR3 runs 18 residues. Germline values: CDR1 SGHTA, CDR2 FQGNSA. The V segment lost 5 bases and the J segment 1 base; nucleotides outside the gene matches: 17. CDR3 loop: CASSEGTAFGALSYEQYF. The CDR3 DNA is TGTGCCAGCAGCGAAGGGACAGCCTTCGGGGCCCTTTCCTACGAGCAGTACTTC.

The table lists this clonotype with a few counts. The CDR3, as DNA: TGTGCCAGCAGTTATATCTTCGGAAGGCGGGCCACCGGGGAGCTGTTTTTT. Amino acids: CASSYIFGRRATGELFF. The chain employs TRBV6-2 or TRBV6-3 and TRBJ2-2; D is possibly TRBD2 (5 bases). The CDR3 has 17 residues. V gave up 3 bases and J gave up 4 bases, with 18 bases separating them. Germline CDR1 is MNHEY and CDR2 is SVGEGT.

This clonotype has only a few counts. The rearrangement uses TRBV5-6 and TRBJ1-6; TRBD1 is a possible D gene (5 bases). The CDR3 contains 14 residues. Trimming pared 4 bases from V and 7 bases from J, leaving 12 bases between. Germline V gives CDR1 SGHDT, CDR2 YYEEEE. The CDR3 spells CASSTTGGNSPLHF. In DNA form, the CDR3 reads TGTGCCAGCAGCACTACAGGCGGAAATTCACCCCTCCACTTT.

V is TRBV6-1 and J is TRBJ2-2; D not certain. The CDR3 length is 13 residues. Germline V lookup: CDR1 MNHNS, CDR2 SASEGT. V lost 7 bases to trimming and J lost 0 bases, with 6 bases between them. CDR3: CASISANTGELFF. In nucleotides, the CDR3 is TGTGCCAGCATATCAGCGAACACCGGGGAGCTGTTTTTT.